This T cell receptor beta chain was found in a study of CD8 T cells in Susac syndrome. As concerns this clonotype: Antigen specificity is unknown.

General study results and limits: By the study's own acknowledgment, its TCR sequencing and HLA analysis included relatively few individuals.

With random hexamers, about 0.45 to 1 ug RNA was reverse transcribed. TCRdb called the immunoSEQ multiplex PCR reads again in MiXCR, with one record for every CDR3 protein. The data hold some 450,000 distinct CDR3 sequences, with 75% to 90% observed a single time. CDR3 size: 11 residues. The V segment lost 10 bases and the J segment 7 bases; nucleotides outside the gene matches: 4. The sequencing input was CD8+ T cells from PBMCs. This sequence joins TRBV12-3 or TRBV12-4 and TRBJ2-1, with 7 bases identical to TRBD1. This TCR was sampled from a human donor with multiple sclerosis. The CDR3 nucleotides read TGTGCCACCATACAGGGGAATGAGCAGTTCTTC. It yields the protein CATIQGNEQFF.